This is a list of T cell receptor beta chains from one sample in a study of blood T cell repertoires in COVID-19. Sequencing was performed with immunoSEQ multiplex PCR; in TCRdb, only in-frame clones are kept and a portion is missing. This table has around 270,000 clones, about 89% appearing once. Source material: peripheral blood. Receptor source: a middle-aged man with acute or convalescent COVID-19. The CDR3 runs from the conserved cysteine through the conserved F or W. A D gene is named only where the DNA matches it firmly. Clone size, where shown, is once, few, many, or a class for clones that have expanded.

TRBD1	TRBV18	NA	TRBJ2-7	16	CASSPSSGTGPYEQYF	TGTGCCAGCTCACCCTCCTCCGGGACAGGGCCCTACGAGCAGTACTTC
NA	TRBV12-5	NA	TRBJ2-7	17	CASGLATLTGDVREQYF	TGTGCTAGTGGTTTGGCAACCCTGACAGGCGACGTACGAGAGCAGTACTTC
TRBD2	TRBV10-1	NA	TRBJ2-7	13	CASSEWQGGEQYF	TGCGCCAGCAGTGAGTGGCAGGGAGGGGAGCAGTACTTC
NA	TRBV9	NA	TRBJ2-7	16	CASSVGLGTHDYEQYF	TGTGCCAGCAGCGTAGGATTAGGGACACACGACTACGAGCAGTACTTC
NA	TRBV2	NA	TRBJ2-3	15	CASSGDLYRRDTQYF	TGTGCCAGCAGTGGCGACTTATACCGGCGGGATACGCAGTATTTT
NA	TRBV27	NA	TRBJ1-2	14	CASSFRHRDYGYTF	TGTGCCAGCAGTTTCAGGCACAGGGACTATGGCTACACCTTC
TRBD1	TRBV24-1	NA	TRBJ1-2	12	CATSRQGQRLSF	TGTGCCACCAGTAGACAGGGCCAGCGTCTATCCTTC
TRBD1	TRBV5-5	NA	TRBJ1-5	14	CASSNEQGNQPQHF	TGTGCCAGCAGCAACGAACAGGGGAATCAGCCCCAGCATTTT
NA	TRBV11-3	NA	TRBJ1-3	14	CASSFGSSGNTIYF	TGTGCCAGCAGCTTCGGGTCATCTGGAAACACCATATATTTT
NA	TRBV27	NA	TRBJ2-1	14	CASSLVSSYNEQFF	TGTGCCAGCAGTTTGGTCAGCTCCTACAATGAGCAGTTCTTC
TRBD1	TRBV11-3	few	TRBJ2-2	18	CASSFDPPGTGATGELFF	TGTGCCAGCAGCTTTGACCCCCCAGGGACAGGGGCAACCGGGGAGCTGTTTTTT
NA	TRBV10-3	NA	TRBJ1-3	12	CAILQDGNTIYF	TGTGCCATCTTGCAGGATGGAAACACCATATATTTT
NA	TRBV5-5	NA	TRBJ1-5	17	CASSGGSLTDSNQPQHF	TGTGCCAGCAGCGGCGGATCTTTGACTGATAGCAATCAGCCCCAGCATTTT
NA	TRBV30	few	TRBJ2-7	12	CAWSWRVKEQYF	TGTGCCTGGAGTTGGAGGGTAAAGGAGCAGTACTTC
NA	TRBV3-1/TRBV3-2	NA	TRBJ2-7	17	CASSHDRLSDRTYEQYF	TGTGCCAGCAGCCACGATCGTTTGAGCGACAGAACCTACGAGCAGTACTTC
NA	TRBV3-1/TRBV3-2	NA	TRBJ1-5	14	CASSQRAANQPQHF	TGTGCCAGCAGCCAGAGGGCCGCGAATCAGCCCCAGCATTTT
TRBD1	TRBV29-1	NA	TRBJ1-2	13	CSARGGADYGYTF	TGCAGCGCCCGAGGGGGCGCGGACTATGGCTACACCTTC